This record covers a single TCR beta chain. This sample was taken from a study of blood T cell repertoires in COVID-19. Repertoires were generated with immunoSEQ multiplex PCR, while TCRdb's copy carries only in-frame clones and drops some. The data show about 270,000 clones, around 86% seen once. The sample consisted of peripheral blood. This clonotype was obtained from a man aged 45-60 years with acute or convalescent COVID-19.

DNA for the CDR3: TGTGCCAGCAGCTCCCTCCGGGGGGGCAGGGGTTCCTATAATTCACCCCTCCACTTT. Residues: CASSSLRGGRGSYNSPLHF. The chain uses TRBV7-9 and TRBJ1-6, with TRBD1 as a possible D gene (6 bases). Trimming removed 4 bases from V and 1 base from J, with 20 bases in between. CDR3 length: 19 amino acids. From germline, CDR1 is SEHNR and CDR2 FQNEAQ (reference sequence).